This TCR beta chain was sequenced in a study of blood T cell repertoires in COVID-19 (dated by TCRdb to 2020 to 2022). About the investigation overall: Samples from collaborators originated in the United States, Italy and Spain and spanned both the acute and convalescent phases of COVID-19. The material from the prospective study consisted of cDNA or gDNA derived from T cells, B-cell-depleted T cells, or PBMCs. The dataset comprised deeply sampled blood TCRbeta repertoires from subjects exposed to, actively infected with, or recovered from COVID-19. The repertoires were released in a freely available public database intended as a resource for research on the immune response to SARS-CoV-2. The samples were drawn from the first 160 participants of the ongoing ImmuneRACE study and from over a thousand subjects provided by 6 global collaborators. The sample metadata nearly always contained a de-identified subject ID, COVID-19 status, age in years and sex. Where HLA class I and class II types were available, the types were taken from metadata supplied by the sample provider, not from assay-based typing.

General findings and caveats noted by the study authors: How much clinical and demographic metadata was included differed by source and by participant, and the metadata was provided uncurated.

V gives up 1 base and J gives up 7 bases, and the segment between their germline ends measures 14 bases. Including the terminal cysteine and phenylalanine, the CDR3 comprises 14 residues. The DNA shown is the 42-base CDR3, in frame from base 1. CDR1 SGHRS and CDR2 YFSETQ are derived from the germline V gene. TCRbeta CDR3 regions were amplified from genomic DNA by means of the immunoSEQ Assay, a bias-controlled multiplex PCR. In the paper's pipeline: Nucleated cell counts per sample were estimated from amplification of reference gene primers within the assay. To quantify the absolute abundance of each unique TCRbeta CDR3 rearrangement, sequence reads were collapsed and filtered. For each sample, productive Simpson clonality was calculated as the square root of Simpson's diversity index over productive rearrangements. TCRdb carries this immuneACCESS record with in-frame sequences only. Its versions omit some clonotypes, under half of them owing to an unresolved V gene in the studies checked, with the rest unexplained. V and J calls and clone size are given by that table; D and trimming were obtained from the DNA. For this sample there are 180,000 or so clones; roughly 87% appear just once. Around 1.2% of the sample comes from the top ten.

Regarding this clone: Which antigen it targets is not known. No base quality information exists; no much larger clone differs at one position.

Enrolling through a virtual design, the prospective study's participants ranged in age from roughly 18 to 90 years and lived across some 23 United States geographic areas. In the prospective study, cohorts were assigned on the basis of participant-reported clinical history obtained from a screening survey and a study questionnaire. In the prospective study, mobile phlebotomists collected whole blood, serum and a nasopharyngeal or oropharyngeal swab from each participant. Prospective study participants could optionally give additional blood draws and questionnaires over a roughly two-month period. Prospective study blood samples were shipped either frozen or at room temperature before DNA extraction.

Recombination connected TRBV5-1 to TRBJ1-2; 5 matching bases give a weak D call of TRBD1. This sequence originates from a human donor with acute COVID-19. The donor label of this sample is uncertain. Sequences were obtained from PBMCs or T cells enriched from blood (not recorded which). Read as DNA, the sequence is TGCGCCAGCAGCTTGCAGGGATCCTATCCTGGCTACACCTTC. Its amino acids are CASSLQGSYPGYTF.